In this sample, the clone carrying this TCR beta chain turned up once. Libraries were prepared by immunoSEQ multiplex PCR; TCRdb keeps only in-frame clonotypes and omits some of them. The sample holds around 2.1 million clones; nearly 97% are singletons and the top ten take around 0.13%. These data originate in a study of shared clonotypes between healthy human individuals. This CDR3 contains 13 residues. Trimming left V 0 bases short and J 3 bases short, with 4 bases between. The germline gives CDR1 SGHKS, CDR2 YYEKEE (reference sequence). The sequence came from a man aged 18 to 35 in good health. The specimen was naive CD4+ T cells sorted from blood. Subset of the sample: CD45RA+ positively selected. The chain recombines TRBV5-5 with TRBJ1-3, with unresolved D. Here the CDR3 reads CASSLADGNTIYF. As DNA, the CDR3 is TGTGCCAGCAGCTTGGCAGATGGAAACACCATATATTTT.